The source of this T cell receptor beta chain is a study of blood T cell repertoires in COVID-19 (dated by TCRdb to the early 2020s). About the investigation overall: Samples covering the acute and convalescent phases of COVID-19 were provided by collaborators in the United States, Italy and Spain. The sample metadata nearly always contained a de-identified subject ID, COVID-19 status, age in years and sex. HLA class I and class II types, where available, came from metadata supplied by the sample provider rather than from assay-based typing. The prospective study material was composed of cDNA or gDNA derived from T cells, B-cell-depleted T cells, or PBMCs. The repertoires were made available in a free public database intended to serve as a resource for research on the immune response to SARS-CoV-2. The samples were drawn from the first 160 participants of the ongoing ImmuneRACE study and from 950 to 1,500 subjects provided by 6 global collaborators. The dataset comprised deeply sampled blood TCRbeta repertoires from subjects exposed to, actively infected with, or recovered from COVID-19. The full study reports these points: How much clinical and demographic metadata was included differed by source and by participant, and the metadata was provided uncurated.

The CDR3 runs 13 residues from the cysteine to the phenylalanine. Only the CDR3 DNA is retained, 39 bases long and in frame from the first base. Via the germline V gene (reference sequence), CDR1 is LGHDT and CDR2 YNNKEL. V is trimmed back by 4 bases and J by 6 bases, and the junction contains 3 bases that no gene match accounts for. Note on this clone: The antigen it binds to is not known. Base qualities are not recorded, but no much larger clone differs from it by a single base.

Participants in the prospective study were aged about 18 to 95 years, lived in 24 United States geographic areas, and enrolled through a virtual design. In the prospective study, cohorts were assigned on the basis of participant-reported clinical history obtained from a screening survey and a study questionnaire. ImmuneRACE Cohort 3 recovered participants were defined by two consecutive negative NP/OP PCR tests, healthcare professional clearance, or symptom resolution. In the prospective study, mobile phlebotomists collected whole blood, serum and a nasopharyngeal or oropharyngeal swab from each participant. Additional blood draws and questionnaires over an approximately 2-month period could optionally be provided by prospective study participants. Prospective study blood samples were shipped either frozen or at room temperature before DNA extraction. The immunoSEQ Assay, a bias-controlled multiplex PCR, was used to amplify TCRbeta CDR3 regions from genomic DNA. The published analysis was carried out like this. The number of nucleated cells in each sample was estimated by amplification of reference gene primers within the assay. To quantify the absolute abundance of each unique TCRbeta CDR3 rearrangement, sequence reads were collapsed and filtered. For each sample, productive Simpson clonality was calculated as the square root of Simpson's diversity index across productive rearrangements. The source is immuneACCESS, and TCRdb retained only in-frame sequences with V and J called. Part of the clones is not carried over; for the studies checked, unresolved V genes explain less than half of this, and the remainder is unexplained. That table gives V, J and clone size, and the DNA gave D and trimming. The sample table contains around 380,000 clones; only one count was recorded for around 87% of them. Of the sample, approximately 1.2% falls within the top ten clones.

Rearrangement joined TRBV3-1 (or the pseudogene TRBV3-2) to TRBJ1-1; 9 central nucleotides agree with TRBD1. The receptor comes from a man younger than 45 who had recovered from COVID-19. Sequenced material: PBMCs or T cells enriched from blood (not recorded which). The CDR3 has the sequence CASSRTGDAEAFF. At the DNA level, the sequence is TGTGCCAGCAGCCGGACAGGGGACGCTGAAGCTTTCTTT.